This T cell receptor (beta chain) was sequenced for a study of metastatic and nonmetastatic thyroid tumors. There were no patients who had received any treatment before thyroid surgery. By share of the sample, this clone is medium-sized. Antigen unknown. CDR1 KGHDR and CDR2 SFDVKD come from the germline V gene. The CDR3 contains 14 residues. The V gene lost 0 bases and the J gene lost 4 bases, with 6 bases spanning the gap. Study-wide findings and caveats: In blood and tumor, TCR beta diversity was reportedly significantly higher in malignant thyroid tumors than in benign nodules.

Source study methods: The authors used CDR3 differences across clinicopathological groups to build a distant-metastasis classifier for papillary thyroid cancer. Using MiXCR, TCRdb re-called clones from the PCR reads. These V and J calls originate from TCRdb's pipeline instead of the authors' own analysis. The sample has some 15,000 clones, more than 20% seen once. Sample: blood. This sequence originates from a female donor with papillary thyroid cancer or a benign thyroid nodule (not recorded which). Some clones in this sample may be carry-over from other donors' samples. The chain recombines TRBV24-1 with TRBJ2-1; D uncertain. CDR3 amino acids: CATSDLSHYNEQFF. CDR3 in DNA: TGTGCCACCAGTGATTTGAGTCATTACAATGAGCAGTTCTTC.